The 15 T cell receptor beta chains given below trace back to one sample, sequenced in a study of shared clonotypes between healthy human individuals. Measured with immunoSEQ multiplex PCR; TCRdb has only the in-frame clones, and not every one. The profile shows 900,000 to 1,200,000 clones, around 82% of them singletons. Sequencing was carried out using memory CD4+ T cells from PBMCs. As for subset: CD45RA-negative fraction. These receptors came from a man younger than 30 in good health. Some clones in this sample may be carry-over from other donors' samples.

This rearrangement joins TRBV28 to TRBJ2-7, with D possibly being TRBD2 (7 bases). Germline V CDR1 and CDR2: MDHEN, SYDVKM. The CDR3 extends over 15 amino acids. V lost 5 bases and J lost 4, with 18 bases in between. CDR3 loop: CASSLGGALSYEQYF. DNA for the CDR3: TGTGCCAGCAGTCTAGGGGGGGCCCTTTCTTACGAGCAGTACTTC.

The chain employs TRBV28 and TRBJ1-1; D is perhaps TRBD1 (5 bases). V was trimmed by 5 bases and J by 6 bases, leaving 16 bases between them. Germline assignment: CDR1 MDHEN and CDR2 SYDVKM. This CDR3 comprises 14 residues. The CDR3 nucleotides read TGTGCCAGCAGTCCCCCGGGCGGGGCGGCTGAAGCTTTCTTT. It is translated as CASSPPGGAAEAFF.

This rearrangement joins TRBV5-1 to TRBJ2-7; 12 nucleotides match TRBD2. V shed 2 bases, J shed 3 bases, and the junction held 9 bases outside the gene matches. The CDR3 is made up of 17 amino acids. Germline loops: CDR1 SGHRS, CDR2 YFSETQ. CDR3 amino acids: CASSFPQLAGGNYEQYF. CDR3 nucleotides: TGCGCCAGCAGCTTCCCTCAACTAGCGGGAGGAAACTACGAGCAGTACTTC.

This chain uses TRBV4-2 with TRBJ2-2, with TRBD2 identical over 15 bases. With 1 base clipped from V and 2 bases from J, the junction kept 2 bases outside the gene matches. Germline assignment: CDR1 LGHNA and CDR2 YNFKEQ. The CDR3 length is 18 residues. CDR3 in DNA: TGTGCCAGCAGCCAAGCGGGACTAGCGGGAGGTAACACCGGGGAGCTGTTTTTT. Residues: CASSQAGLAGGNTGELFF.

The table lists this clone with many counts. The chain uses TRBV7-2 and TRBJ1-1; D ambiguous. The V and J ends lost 1 base and 4 bases respectively, with 13 bases between them. Germline V gene lookup returns CDR1 SGHTA and CDR2 FQGNSA. This CDR3 is 15 amino acids long. The CDR3 is CASSLERVGVTEAFF. In DNA, the CDR3 is TGTGCCAGCAGCTTAGAGAGGGTTGGGGTCACTGAAGCTTTCTTT.

Concerning this clone itself: This sequence may be a read error, since a much larger clone differs from it by one base. The same CDR3 can be traced to other DNA sequences in this sample. The chain couples TRBV7-3 to TRBJ2-2; 12 bases map to TRBD2. The CDR3 length is 15 residues. Germline-derived CDR1 and CDR2 are SGHTA and FQGTGA. With V trimmed by 5 bases and J by 5 bases, 3 bases remained unmatched. The CDR3 sequence: CASSPGLAGTGELFF. In DNA, the CDR3 is TGTGCCAGCAGCCCAGGACTAGCGGGAACCGGGGAGCTGTTTTTT.

This clone was counted only a few times. The chain links TRBV16 to TRBJ2-2, with D unresolved. Looked up from germline, CDR1 is KGHSY and CDR2 is FQNENV. The CDR3 has 13 residues. V was clipped by 0 bases and J by 4 bases, with 3 bases between them. CDR3 in amino acids: CASSQSSTGELFF. As DNA, the CDR3 is TGTGCCAGCAGCCAATCCAGCACCGGGGAGCTGTTTTTT.

The genes are TRBV5-4 and TRBJ2-6; the D gene is possibly TRBD2 (6 bases). This CDR3 is 13 amino acids long. V gave up 3 bases and J gave up 13 bases, with 14 bases separating them. The V gene's germline CDR1 is SGHNT and CDR2 YYREEE (reference sequence). This chain's CDR3 is CASSSTGTGVLTF. CDR3 nucleotide sequence: TGTGCCAGCAGCTCCACCGGGACTGGGGTCCTGACTTTC.

The chain links TRBV7-2 to TRBJ2-7; D is undetermined. V dropped 0 bases and J dropped 0 bases, with 6 bases sitting between them. Looked up from germline, CDR1 is SGHTA and CDR2 is FQGNSA. The CDR3 length is 14 residues. The CDR3 DNA sequence: TGTGCCAGCAGCTTAGCGGCCACCTCCTACGAGCAGTACTTC. This codes for CASSLAATSYEQYF.

The chain has TRBV15 and TRBJ2-5; D ambiguous. CDR1 is LNHNV and CDR2 is YYDKDF in the germline V gene (reference sequence). V gave up 0 bases and J gave up 5 bases, with 10 bases separating them. The CDR3 runs to 14 residues. CDR3 residues: CATSRDRTPETQYF. CDR3 nucleotide sequence: TGTGCCACCAGCAGAGACCGAACACCGGAGACCCAGTACTTC. Complete variable domain (other parts from reference TRBV15 and TRBJ2-5): DAMVIQNPRYQVTQFGKPVTLSCSQTLNHNVMYWYQQKSSQAPKLLFHYYDKDFNNEADTPDNFQSRRPNTSFCFLDIRSPGLGDTAMYLCATSRDRTPETQYFGPGTRLLVL.

This chain uses TRBV28 with TRBJ1-4; D possibly corresponds to TRBD1 (6 bases). V lost 6 bases and J lost 8, with 16 bases in between. Looked up from germline, CDR1 is MDHEN and CDR2 is SYDVKM. The CDR3 contains 14 residues. The CDR3 loop reads CASRGGRVSEKLFF. CDR3 sequence (DNA): TGTGCCAGCAGGGGGGGGCGAGTGTCGGAAAAACTGTTTTTT.

The V and J genes are TRBV18 and TRBJ2-3; tentatively, D is TRBD2 (5 bases). The germline V and J ends were trimmed by 3 bases and 6 bases, with 13 bases remaining between them. CDR3 length: 14 residues. The germline CDR1 and CDR2 sequences are KGHSH and LQKENI. CDR3 protein: CASSPGLKGDTQYF. Written as DNA, the CDR3 is TGTGCCAGCTCACCCGGACTCAAAGGGGATACGCAGTATTTT.

This clone came up once. The chain joins TRBV15 to TRBJ2-2, with D possibly matching TRBD1 (5 bases). The CDR3 extends over 14 amino acids. The V end lost 5 bases, the J end lost 0 bases, and 7 bases lay between the germline ends. Germline assignment: CDR1 LNHNV and CDR2 YYDKDF (reference sequence). CDR3 loop: CATSSDTNTGELFF. CDR3 in DNA: TGTGCCACCAGCTCGGACACGAACACCGGGGAGCTGTTTTTT.

In DNA form, the CDR3 reads TGTGCCAGCCGTCCTAGAGGCGGGGGGTCCTACGAGCAGTACTTC. As protein: CASRPRGGGSYEQYF. This chain uses TRBV19 with TRBJ2-7, with 8 bases lining up with TRBD2. The V gene's germline CDR1 is LNHDA and CDR2 SQIVND (reference sequence). This CDR3 is 15 amino acids long. The ends lost 9 bases at V and 1 base at J; junction bases unmatched: 11. Based on the CDR3 plus reference TRBV19 and TRBJ2-7, the full variable domain is DGGITQSPKYLFRKEGQNVTLSCEQNLNHDAMYWYRQDPGQGLRLIYYSQIVNDFQKGDIAEGYSVSREKKESFPLTVTSAQKNPTAFYLCASRPRGGGSYEQYFGPGTRLTVT.

Worth noting for this clone: The same CDR3 can be traced to other DNA sequences in this sample. This sequence joins TRBV9 and TRBJ2-7; 7 positions match TRBD1. The CDR3 runs to 13 residues. Looked up from germline, CDR1 is SGDLS and CDR2 is YYNGEE. V lost 3 bases to trimming and J lost 4 bases; unmatched junction nucleotides: 4. The CDR3 is CASSAPQGYEQYF. The CDR3 DNA follows: TGTGCCAGCAGCGCACCACAGGGGTACGAGCAGTACTTC.